This TCR beta chain was sequenced in a study of blood T cell repertoires in COVID-19. Looking at the study overall: Samples came from the United States, Italy and Spain, spanning acute and convalescent COVID-19. Sources were T cells, B-cell-depleted T cells, or PBMCs; the material itself was cDNA or gDNA.

This clone is a singleton in its sample. In the study's own analysis: Amplified reference gene primers provided the basis for estimating nucleated cell counts. Assay: immunoSEQ multiplex PCR; the TCRdb copy retains only in-frame clones and omits some. V, J and clone size are those of that table, while D and trimming were read from the DNA. The repertoire holds 180,000 or so clones, with around 87% as singletons. CDR1 SGHTA and CDR2 FQGTGA come from the germline V gene. The CDR3 is made up of 13 amino acids. Germline trimming cut 4 bases from V and 5 bases from J; bases unmatched to any gene: 2. This receptor was taken from a man aged 35 to 55 with active or convalescent COVID-19. The chain carries TRBV7-3 and TRBJ2-3; 8 nucleotides match TRBD2. Sequencing input: peripheral blood. The CDR3, as DNA: TGTGCCAGCAGCTCCCTAGCGGGAGATACGCAGTATTTT. Translation gives CASSSLAGDTQYF.